This record concerns one TCR beta chain sequence. The data are from a study of CD8+ T cells in alopecia areata. Germline V gene lookup returns CDR1 GTSNPN and CDR2 SVGIG (reference sequence). The CDR3 has 12 residues. V was pared by 3 bases and J by 11 bases, with 9 bases of the junction left unmatched. Sequencing templates came from extracted RNA that was reverse transcribed into cDNA. TCRdb's table, derived via immunoSEQ multiplex PCR, lists solely in-frame clones and lacks some. Of 170,000 or so clones detected, roughly 60% appear once; the ten largest clones hold around 1.8%. This sequence originates from a human donor with alopecia areata. The chain couples TRBV30 to TRBJ1-1; TRBD1 matches 7 bases. The input for sequencing was CD4+ T cells sorted from blood, taken at week 0. Here the CDR3 DNA reads TGTGCCTGGAGGAGGACAGGTGGTCGCGCTTTCTTT. Translated, it gives CAWRRTGGRAFF. Drawing the rest from reference TRBV30 and TRBJ1-1, the complete variable domain is SQTIHQWPATLVQPVGSPLSLECTVEGTSNPNLYWYRQAAGRGLQLLFYSVGIGQISSEVPQNLSASRPQDRQFILSSKKLLLSDSGFYLCAWRRTGGRAFFGQGTRLTVV.